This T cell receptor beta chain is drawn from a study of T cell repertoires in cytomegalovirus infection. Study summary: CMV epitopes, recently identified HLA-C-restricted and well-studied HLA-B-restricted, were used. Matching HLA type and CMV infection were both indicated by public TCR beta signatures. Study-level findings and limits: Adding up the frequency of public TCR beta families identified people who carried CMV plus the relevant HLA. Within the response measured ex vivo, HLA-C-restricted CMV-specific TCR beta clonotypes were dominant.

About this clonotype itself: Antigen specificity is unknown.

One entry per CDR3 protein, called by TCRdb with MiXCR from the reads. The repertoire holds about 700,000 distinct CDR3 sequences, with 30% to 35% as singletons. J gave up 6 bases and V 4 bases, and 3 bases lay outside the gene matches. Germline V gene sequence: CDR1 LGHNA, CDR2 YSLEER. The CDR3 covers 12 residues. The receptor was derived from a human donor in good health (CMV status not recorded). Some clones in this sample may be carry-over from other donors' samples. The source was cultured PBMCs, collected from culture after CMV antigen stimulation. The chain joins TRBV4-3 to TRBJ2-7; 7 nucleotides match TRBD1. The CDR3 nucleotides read TGCGCCAGCAGCCCAGGGGGAGCCGAGCAGTACTTC. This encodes CASSPGGAEQYF.